This TCR beta chain was recovered during a study of post-analysis software for immune sequencing data. The wider study: The patients showed relapsing-remitting, secondary progressive and progressive-relapsing multiple sclerosis courses.

This clonotype was detected a few times. The target antigen is unknown. The CDR3 covers 14 residues. The ends lost 1 base at V and 3 bases at J; junction bases unmatched: 5. Germline CDR1 reads SQVTM; CDR2 reads ANQGSEA. TCR beta libraries were prepared from cDNA with unique molecular identifiers. TCRdb redid the calling of the PCR reads with MiXCR, one entry per CDR3 protein. The sample contains approximately 360,000 distinct CDR3 sequences, roughly 35% of which appear only once. Findings and limits, study-wide: Several TRBV segments occurring more often in patients than controls included TRBV5-6, TRBV5-1 and TRBV20-1.

The chain has TRBV29-1 and TRBJ1-2; 7 bases agree with TRBD1. The specimen sequenced was blood. The sequence was obtained from a girl aged 10 to 17 with multiple sclerosis. CDR3 DNA sequence: TGCAGCGTTGAAGGCCTTGGACAGGACTATGGCTACACCTTC. Protein: CSVEGLGQDYGYTF.